The 27 T cell receptor beta chains presented below share a single source sample, sequenced in a study of regulatory T cells in long-lasting Graves disease. Library construction for TCR beta used iRepertoire HTBI primers and Arm-PCR of CDR3 regions. MiXCR, run by TCRdb on the multiplex PCR reads, gives a single entry per CDR3 protein. The table has around 450,000 distinct CDR3 sequences, roughly 17% seen once; the top ten hold 12%. Time point described: newly diagnosed GD, antithyroid drugs for less than 3 months. RNA from PBMCs was the source of the TCR library. The data also belong to a second study, concerning T cells in Graves' hyperthyroidism and ophthalmopathy.

The specimen comprised peripheral blood mononuclear cells (PBMCs), sampled at new diagnosis, from a patient treated with antithyroid drugs. These receptors were taken from a man aged 40-49 years with Graves disease.

This clonotype was picked up many times. CDR3 nucleotides: TGTGCCAGCAGTATGGGACAGCTATCCTACGAGCAGTACTTC. Its translation is CASSMGQLSYEQYF. This chain links TRBV28 with TRBJ2-7, with 7 bases aligning to TRBD1. The CDR3 runs 14 residues. Trimming cost V 5 bases and J 1 base; bases outside gene matches: 5. Germline CDR1 is MDHEN and CDR2 is SYDVKM. Drawing the rest from reference TRBV28 and TRBJ2-7, the complete variable domain is DVKVTQSSRYLVKRTGEKVFLECVQDMDHENMFWYRQDPGLGLRLIYFSYDVKMKEKGDIPEGYSVSREKKERFSLILESASTNQTSMYLCASSMGQLSYEQYFGPGTRLTVT.

The table lists this clonotype with many counts. This sequence joins TRBV11-2 and TRBJ1-5; D remains unclear. CDR3 length: 13 residues. V shed 5 bases and J shed 9 bases, with 14 bases lying between them. Looked up from germline, CDR1 is SGHAT and CDR2 is FQNNGV. CDR3 DNA: TGTGCCAGCAGCCTCCAACAGCGCGGGCCCCAGCATTTT. Protein sequence: CASSLQQRGPQHF.

This rearrangement joins TRBV7-9 to TRBJ2-2; 9 nucleotides align to TRBD1. The trim removed 1 base at V and 2 bases at J, leaving 14 bases unmatched. Per germline, CDR1 SEHNR and CDR2 FQNEAQ (reference sequence). The CDR3 extends over 20 amino acids. CDR3 sequence (DNA): TGTGCCAGCAGCTTAGACGCGGGACAGGGCTTCGCGGGAAACACCGGGGAGCTGTTTTTT. As protein: CASSLDAGQGFAGNTGELFF.

As for this clonotype: It may be a read error: a sequence one base away is much more abundant. The J gene is TRBJ2-1, the V gene TRBV11-3; TRBD2 aligns across 8 bases. The assigned J gene may be wrong: the sequence end matches TRBJ2-3 better. Germline CDR1 SGHNT, CDR2 YENEEA. CDR3 length: 16 amino acids. CDR3 DNA: TGTGCCAGCAGGCCAACTAGCGGATGGGGATCAGATGCGCAGTATTTT. Translation gives CASRPTSGWGSDAQYF.

Ten or more counts support this clonotype. V usage is TRBV6-5 and J usage is TRBJ2-5; D unresolved. Per germline, CDR1 MNHEY and CDR2 SVGAGI. This CDR3 spans 12 amino acids. The V and J ends lost 2 bases and 14 bases respectively, with 15 bases between them. The CDR3 DNA is TGTGCCAGCAGTTACGAGAACCGGGCCGAATACTTC. Amino acid sequence: CASSYENRAEYF.

This clonotype has a handful of counts. V and J are TRBV29-1 and TRBJ2-5; 8 positions agree with TRBD1. Germline V gene sequence: CDR1 SQVTM, CDR2 ANQGSEA. J lost 5 bases, V lost 1 base, and 6 bases had no gene match. This CDR3 comprises 14 residues. The CDR3 spells CSVEGTGNGETQYF. DNA of the CDR3: TGCAGCGTTGAAGGGACAGGGAATGGGGAGACCCAGTACTTC.

This clonotype has just a few counts. The chain uses TRBV27 and TRBJ2-5, with 8 positions matching TRBD1. V lost 1 base, J lost 2 bases, and 6 bases stayed unmatched. CDR1 and CDR2 (germline): MNHEY, SMNVEV (reference sequence). The CDR3 spans 16 residues. CDR3 loop: CASSLLGQGAQETQYF. As DNA, the CDR3 is TGTGCCAGCAGTTTATTGGGGCAGGGGGCGCAAGAGACCCAGTACTTC.

This clonotype was seen repeatedly, ten times or more. The rearrangement joins TRBV6-1 to TRBJ1-2; weak D call: TRBD1 (5 bases). V lost 7 bases and J 0 bases, leaving 15 bases between the germline ends. Germline CDR1 and CDR2: MNHNS and SASEGT. The CDR3 loop spans 15 amino acids. The CDR3: CASIPFGGANYGYTF. The DNA for the CDR3 is TGTGCCAGCATTCCCTTTGGGGGGGCTAACTATGGCTACACCTTC.

This clonotype was seen at least ten times. This chain connects TRBV12-5 to TRBJ2-5; D not resolved. Germline loops: CDR1 LGHNT, CDR2 FRNRAP. Trimming took 0 bases from V and 3 from J, leaving 11 bases between them. The CDR3 is 15 residues long. CDR3 sequence (DNA): TGTGCTAGTGGTTTGGTATTGCCAGACGAAGAGACCCAGTACTTC. Amino acids: CASGLVLPDEETQYF.

A few counts support this clonotype. V is TRBV18 and J is TRBJ2-1; unclear D gene. V dropped 3 bases and J dropped 9 bases, with 12 bases sitting between them. CDR1 is KGHSH and CDR2 is LQKENI in the germline V gene. The CDR3 runs 13 residues. CDR3 sequence: CASSPHKWAEQFF. The CDR3, as DNA: TGTGCCAGCTCACCCCATAAATGGGCTGAGCAGTTCTTC.

The V gene is TRBV20-1, the J gene TRBJ2-5, with D possibly matching TRBD1 (5 bases). The germline gives CDR1 DFQATT, CDR2 SNEGSKA (reference sequence). This CDR3 spans 15 amino acids. The V and J ends lost 1 base and 0 bases respectively, with 12 bases between them. CDR3 protein: CSARVGAQYQETQYF. DNA for the CDR3: TGCAGTGCTAGAGTTGGGGCCCAGTACCAAGAGACCCAGTACTTC.

This clonotype has ten or more counts. CDR3 nucleotides: TGTGCCAGCAGTTTGGATCCGGGAGTATACGAGCAGTACTTC. Protein: CASSLDPGVYEQYF. The V gene is TRBV12-3 or TRBV12-4, the J gene TRBJ2-7; D possibly corresponds to TRBD2 (6 bases). This CDR3 has 14 amino acids. V was trimmed by 3 bases and J by 4 bases, leaving 13 bases between them.

On this clonotype: With a much larger clone just one base away, this may be a read error. The genes are TRBV29-1 and TRBJ2-1, with D possibly matching TRBD2 (6 bases). The V end lost 4 bases, the J end lost 4 bases, and 17 bases lay between the germline ends. The CDR3 is 15 residues long. Germline values: CDR1 SQVTM, CDR2 ANQGSEA. CDR3 sequence (DNA): TGCAGCGTTGCACCCCCGGGAGAAGGGTACAATGAGCAGTTCTTC. As protein: CSVAPPGEGYNEQFF.

This chain joins TRBV6-2 or TRBV6-3 and TRBJ1-5, with 9 bases aligning to TRBD1. The length of the CDR3 is 14 residues. The V segment lost 5 bases and the J segment 7 bases; nucleotides outside the gene matches: 6. Looked up from germline, CDR1 is MNHEY and CDR2 is SVGEGT. The CDR3 region is CASSAGTGNQPQHF. The CDR3 nucleotides read TGTGCCAGCAGTGCCGGGACAGGGAACCAGCCCCAGCATTTT.

The table lists this clonotype with a few counts. DNA for the CDR3: TGTGCCAGCACTCTGGGACGGAAAAATTCACCCCTCCACTTT. This encodes CASTLGRKNSPLHF. The chain carries TRBV7-6 and TRBJ1-6; D is possibly TRBD1 (5 bases). Germline values: CDR1 SGHVS, CDR2 FNYEAQ. Trimming took off 7 bases at V and 7 bases at J, with 14 bases between the two ends. The length of the CDR3 is 14 residues.

This clonotype came up many times. This chain connects TRBV11-1 to TRBJ2-7, with 10 bases identical to TRBD2. The CDR3 is 16 residues long. CDR1 is SGHAT, CDR2 FQDESV, per germline (reference sequence). V lost 7 bases to trimming and J lost 0 bases; unmatched junction nucleotides: 9. In DNA form, the CDR3 reads TGTGCCAGCACCAGAGGACTAGCGGATTCCTCCTACGAGCAGTACTTC. Protein sequence: CASTRGLADSSYEQYF.

At least ten counts were recorded for this clonotype. V and J are TRBV6-2 or TRBV6-3 and TRBJ2-1; 12 bases fit TRBD2. CDR3 length: 19 amino acids. CDR1 is MNHEY, CDR2 SVGEGT, per germline. V gave up 2 bases and J gave up 6 bases; unmatched junction bases: 14. The CDR3 bases are TGTGCCAGCAGTTACCCAGCTAGCGGGAGGGCCCTCCGCGGCAATGAGCAGTTCTTC. Its translation is CASSYPASGRALRGNEQFF.

Ten or more counts support this clonotype. This rearrangement joins TRBV7-9 to TRBJ2-3; possibly TRBD2 for D (5 bases). The CDR3 extends over 14 amino acids. V lost 2 bases, J lost 6 bases, and 12 bases lay in between. CDR1 is SEHNR, CDR2 FQNEAQ, per germline (reference sequence). CDR3 sequence: CASSLTRAGDTQYF. In DNA form, the CDR3 reads TGTGCCAGCAGCTTAACCCGGGCGGGTGATACGCAGTATTTT.

This clonotype was counted at least ten times. This chain joins TRBV5-1 and TRBJ1-4; TRBD1 is a possible D gene (6 bases). The germline CDR1 and CDR2 sequences are SGHRS and YFSETQ. With 0 bases removed from V and 4 bases from J, the gap between germline ends came to 10 bases. This CDR3 has 15 residues. CDR3: CASSLAQGINEKLFF. The CDR3 DNA follows: TGCGCCAGCAGCTTGGCTCAGGGGATTAATGAAAAACTGTTTTTT.

This clonotype has a count of ten or more. The chain is built from TRBV12-3 or TRBV12-4 and TRBJ2-7; 8 bases are a match to TRBD2. This CDR3 is built from 14 residues. The junction had 1 base not matched to a gene; V was cut back by 3 bases and J by 0 bases. CDR3 amino acids: CASSFGLASYEQYF. In DNA, the CDR3 is TGTGCCAGCAGTTTCGGACTAGCCTCCTACGAGCAGTACTTC.

This chain connects TRBV9 to TRBJ1-5, with a weak D call TRBD1 (5 bases). Trimming removed 0 bases from V and 0 bases from J, with 10 bases in between. Per the germline V gene, CDR1 is SGDLS and CDR2 is YYNGEE. This CDR3 contains 16 residues. The CDR3: CASSVGAGSSNQPQHF. In nucleotides, the CDR3 is TGTGCCAGCAGCGTAGGGGCAGGGAGTAGCAATCAGCCCCAGCATTTT.

This clonotype was seen more than once but under ten times. The chain carries TRBV6-1 and TRBJ2-7; D gene ambiguous. V was pared by 6 bases and J by 9 bases, with 21 bases between. Germline V gene lookup returns CDR1 MNHNS and CDR2 SASEGT. This CDR3 contains 14 residues. The CDR3 loop is CASRIRASPIGQYF. The CDR3 DNA is TGTGCCAGCAGGATACGGGCCTCGCCGATAGGGCAGTACTTC.

Comments on this clonotype: An end of the junction differs from the germline gene, which may be a read error. V gene TRBV24-1 combines with J gene TRBJ2-1; D perhaps matches TRBD1 (6 bases). The length of the CDR3 is 16 residues. Germline CDR1 reads KGHDR; CDR2 reads SFDVKD. CDR3 region: CATGDLHPLTGNEQFF. CDR3 sequence (DNA): TGTGCCACCGGTGATTTGCACCCATTAACAGGGAATGAGCAGTTCTTC.

V and J are TRBV4-1 and TRBJ2-1; D may be TRBD2 (6 bases). CDR1 and CDR2 (germline): MGHRA, YSYEKL. Trimming took off 0 bases at V and 1 base at J, with 16 bases between the two ends. The CDR3 runs to 18 residues. For the CDR3, the DNA is TGCGCCAGCAGCCAAGAAAGGTATCGGGAGAGGTCCTACAATGAGCAGTTCTTC. Translation: CASSQERYRERSYNEQFF.

This clonotype appeared many times. V usage is TRBV13 and J usage is TRBJ2-1; possible D gene TRBD2, 6 bases. The germline V gene encodes CDR1 PRHDT and CDR2 FYEKMQ (reference sequence). The ends were cut back, 5 bases at V and 2 bases at J, with 13 bases in the middle. CDR3 length equals 15 residues. CDR3 DNA: TGTGCCAGCAGCCCATTAGCGGACCCCTACAATGAGCAGTTCTTC. It translates to CASSPLADPYNEQFF.

This clonotype was observed a few times. This chain links TRBV6-1 with TRBJ1-4; D gene unclear. The length of the CDR3 is 13 residues. The ends were cut back, 6 bases at V and 6 bases at J, with 11 bases in the middle. Looked up from germline, CDR1 is MNHNS and CDR2 is SASEGT. The CDR3 is CASSLGSYEKLFF. The CDR3, as DNA: TGTGCCAGCAGCCTGGGATCTTATGAAAAACTGTTTTTT.

V gene TRBV4-1 combines with J gene TRBJ2-1; D is perhaps TRBD2 (6 bases). The CDR3 is 17 residues long. V lost 1 base, J lost 4 bases, and 17 bases lay in between. The V gene's germline CDR1 is MGHRA and CDR2 YSYEKL. The CDR3 sequence: CASSQGEAVRLYNEQFF. The CDR3 region has the DNA TGCGCCAGCAGCCAAGGGGAGGCCGTAAGACTTTACAATGAGCAGTTCTTC.